Below, one T cell receptor beta chain is given with its context. Its antigen is not yet known. One base away there is no much larger clone; base qualities are not given. TCR CDR3 regions were amplified from genomic DNA by multiplex PCR using the deep immunoSEQ assay. For each cell subset, the extracted genomic DNA was distributed evenly across all wells of several immunoSEQ 96-well plates, and each plate served as one replicate. For sorted subsets, each replicate PCR was loaded with about 0.2 ug genomic DNA, equivalent to 30,000 or so T cell genomes. Purified libraries were measured with a Qubit 3.0 fluorometer, size-checked on a Bioanalyzer 2100, and measured again with the KAPA Library Quantification kit. Every immunoSEQ 96-well plate was sequenced on a dedicated single-read 150-cycle Illumina NextSeq 550 flow cell. Under the source paper's analysis protocol: Because the immunoSEQ output held only junctional sequences and lacked quality scores, the filtering could not match the filtering applied to full-length reads. To assign V/J genes and CDR3, sequences were annotated using PyIR, a Python wrapper for IgBLAST v1.9, with IMGT germline references. Reads with weak V/J assignments (E-value above 1e-6), missing CDR3, stop codons, out-of-frame junctions, or ambiguous translated residues were removed. V3J clonotypes were defined by identical inferred V gene, J gene, and CDR3 amino acid sequence. The percentage overlap between two repertoires was calculated by dividing the number of shared unique clonotypes by the size of the smaller repertoire. Three approaches were used to assess repertoire richness: RTK rarefaction, the Chao1 estimator, and Recon v2.1 estimates of unobserved clonotypes. OLGA was used to compute generation probabilities for all TCRbeta clonotypes that the gDNA method yielded from four donors. TCRdb carries this immuneACCESS record with in-frame sequences only. Its versions omit some clonotypes, under half of them owing to an unresolved V gene in the studies checked, with the rest unexplained. From that table come the V and J calls and clone size; the DNA was used to work out D and trimming. Across this sample there are 500,000 to 700,000 clones, with 85% to 95% seen only once. Over 0.09% of the sample rests with the top ten.

The sample originates from a study of shared clonotypes between healthy human individuals (dated by TCRdb to between 2020 and 2021). Some background on the complete study: The cohort comprised a couple of women and a few men aged 18 to 49 years. For each donor, CD4 naive and CD4 memory were each run on three plates, CD8 naive on two plates, and CD8 memory on one plate. Per donor, leukapheresis produced somewhere between about 0.9 and 10 billion PBMCs. To increase sequencing depth and limit assay-specific biases, different laboratories used diverse techniques to prepare libraries and sequence TCR repertoires. The study deeply sequenced blood TCR repertoires of roughly five healthy adults to estimate repertoire size and the extent of clonotype sharing between individuals.

A distance of 9 bases separates the germline ends of V and J, which lose 4 bases and 5 bases respectively. The CDR3, from cysteine to phenylalanine, totals 13 residues. The CDR3 DNA has 39 bases and is translated from base 1. The germline V gene (reference sequence) supplies CDR1 LNHNV and CDR2 YYDKDF. For the CD8 naive samples, CD45RO-negative cells were positively selected for CCR7, yielding a CD45RA+CCR7+ population from which TemRA cells were excluded. The donors were healthy, HIV-negative adults who had no recently reported acute infections or vaccinations. Only Caucasian adults living in Nashville, Tennessee, USA were represented among the donors. Blood was collected by leukapheresis, and PBMCs were isolated by Ficoll-Histopaque density gradient centrifugation and then cryopreserved in liquid nitrogen vapor phase. Analytical flow cytometry was used to check the purity and quantity of every magnetically sorted T cell population. From each sorted fraction, genomic DNA was isolated and quantified by UV absorbance on a Nanodrop 2000c.

What the work shows at the level of the full study, not this receptor alone: Because the study included a small number of donors, the genetic and exposure-history diversity represented was limited. Sampling was limited to blood, and TCR repertoires in tissue likely differ from TCR repertoires in blood. Naive subsets generally had larger estimated clonotype richness than memory subsets did. Across four donors, approximately 5% of naive CD4, 3% to 4% of naive CD8, around 2.5% of memory CD4, and approximately 0.42% of memory CD8 clonotypes were shared. Pairwise subsampling indicated that sequencing depth was expected to affect the degree of clonotype sharing among donors. Even with the large sequencing depth, rarefaction of the sorted-subset datasets indicated that sequencing was incomplete. Clonotypes shared by all four sorted-subset donors showed higher generation probabilities than non-shared clonotypes.

The sample was naive CD8+ T cells sorted from blood. This specimen's cell subset or site label, interpreted: CD45RA+CCR7+. The chain joins TRBV15 to TRBJ2-1; no D gene can be assigned with confidence. The TCR comes from a woman aged 25 to 39 in good health. The CDR3 sequence is CATSTDWDNEQFF. The nucleotide sequence is given as TGTGCCACCAGCACCGACTGGGACAATGAGCAGTTCTTC.